Shown below are 11 T cell receptor beta chains from a single sample sequenced in a study of blood T cell repertoires in COVID-19 (dated by TCRdb to the early 2020s). Receptors were amplified or captured by the immunoSEQ multiplex PCR assay. This is the immuneACCESS table as TCRdb keeps it, with only in-frame sequences that have V and J called. A part of the clones is gone; compared with another copy, unresolved V genes explain less than half, and the rest is unexplained. The sample table shows more than 300,000 clones, and about 87% are seen once. Of the sample, just under 6.5% is held by the ten largest clones. The specimen sequenced was peripheral blood. The receptors originated from a woman aged 50 to 60 with COVID-19, enrolled during active disease.

This clone is a singleton in its sample. The chain combines TRBV4-2 with TRBJ2-7, with 10 bases that match TRBD2. Germline loops: CDR1 LGHNA, CDR2 YNFKEQ. The junction had 9 bases not matched to a gene; V was cut back by 0 bases and J by 1 base. The length of the CDR3 is 18 residues. Here the CDR3 reads CASSQEWAASGSSYEQYF. CDR3 bases: TGTGCCAGCAGCCAAGAATGGGCGGCTAGCGGGAGTTCCTACGAGCAGTACTTC.

The chain couples TRBV6-5 to TRBJ1-1; D is possibly TRBD1 (6 bases). V lost 9 bases and J 1 base, leaving 15 bases between the germline ends. The CDR3 is 14 amino acids. Looked up from germline, CDR1 is MNHEY and CDR2 is SVGAGI. The CDR3 spells CASITGIKNTEAFF. As DNA, the CDR3 is TGTGCCAGTATTACAGGGATTAAGAACACTGAAGCTTTCTTT.

This clone was counted a single time. The chain employs TRBV5-1 and TRBJ2-7; TRBD2 agrees at 7 bases. Germline assignment: CDR1 SGHRS and CDR2 YFSETQ. J was trimmed by 6 bases and V by 1 base; bases with no gene match: 13. The CDR3 is 16 residues long. CDR3 protein: CASSLIWEGLRSEQYF. Here the CDR3 DNA reads TGCGCCAGCAGCTTGATCTGGGAGGGCCTCCGGAGCGAGCAGTACTTC. Full variable domain (rest looked up from reference TRBV5-1 and TRBJ2-7): KAGVTQTPRYLIKTRGQQVTLSCSPISGHRSVSWYQQTPGQGLQFLFEYFSETQRNKGNFPGRFSGRQFSNSRSEMNVSTLELGDSALYLCASSLIWEGLRSEQYFGPGTRLTVT.

The chain links TRBV19 to TRBJ2-1, with D tentatively TRBD2 (6 bases). Trimming cost V 5 bases and J 1 base, with 12 bases left between them. Looked up from germline, CDR1 is LNHDA and CDR2 is SQIVND (reference sequence). This CDR3 region has 15 residues. CDR3 amino acids: CASSYGGGSYNEQFF. The CDR3 bases are TGTGCCAGTAGTTACGGGGGAGGTTCCTACAATGAGCAGTTCTTC.

Written as DNA, the CDR3 is TGTGCCAGCAGTGACAGGTTTGTGGATACGCAGTATTTT. Translation: CASSDRFVDTQYF. V gene TRBV27 combines with J gene TRBJ2-3; weak D call: TRBD1 (6 bases). Germline V gene data show CDR1 as MNHEY and CDR2 as SMNVEV (reference sequence). The germline V and J ends were trimmed by 5 bases and 6 bases, with 12 bases remaining between them. This CDR3 contains 13 residues.

The J gene is TRBJ1-2, the V gene TRBV2, with TRBD1 identical over 8 bases. The CDR3 extends over 15 amino acids. Germline values: CDR1 SNHLY, CDR2 FYNNEI. With 8 bases clipped from V and 13 bases from J, the junction kept 21 bases outside the gene matches. CDR3 sequence reads: CASGYSGRGRSIGTF. The DNA for the CDR3 is TGTGCCAGCGGGTATTCGGGCAGGGGGCGTTCAATCGGCACCTTC.

The gene calls are TRBV6-6 and TRBJ1-5, with D possibly being TRBD1 (5 bases). The V gene's germline CDR1 is MNHNY and CDR2 SVGAGI (reference sequence). This CDR3 region has 14 residues. Trimming took 5 bases from V and 1 from J, leaving 9 bases between them. CDR3 coding DNA: TGTGCCAGCAGTACCTACAGGAGCAATCAGCCCCAGCATTTT. Protein product: CASSTYRSNQPQHF.

The rearrangement links TRBV24-1 to TRBJ1-2; 10 nucleotides match TRBD1. The CDR3 consists of 16 residues. The V and J ends lost 2 bases and 8 bases, in that order; junction bases with no gene match: 10. The germline CDR1 and CDR2 sequences are KGHDR and SFDVKD. The CDR3 loop is CATSDSRQGAREGYTF. CDR3 sequence (DNA): TGTGCCACCAGTGATTCCCGACAGGGGGCGCGAGAAGGCTACACCTTC.

The chain couples TRBV4-1 to TRBJ2-1, with 11 nucleotides matching TRBD2. V lost 0 bases to trimming and J lost 7 bases; unmatched junction nucleotides: 8. This CDR3 comprises 17 residues. Germline CDR1 MGHRA, CDR2 YSYEKL. The CDR3 bases are TGCGCCAGCAGCCAAGATCCAGTAGCGGGAGGGAGGAATGAGCAGTTCTTC. As protein: CASSQDPVAGGRNEQFF.

The chain carries TRBV9 and TRBJ2-7, with D possibly being TRBD1 (6 bases). The CDR3 sequence is 14 residues long. Trimming stripped 4 bases from V and 5 bases from J, with 16 bases between. Germline V gene lookup returns CDR1 SGDLS and CDR2 YYNGEE. CDR3 region: CASSPVPGEHEQYF. DNA of the CDR3: TGTGCCAGCAGCCCTGTCCCAGGGGAACACGAGCAGTACTTC. The variable domain in full, with the rest retrieved from reference TRBV9 and TRBJ2-7, is DSGVTQTPKHLITATGQRVTLRCSPRSGDLSVYWYQQSLDQGLQFLIQYYNGEERAKGNILERFSAQQFPDLHSELNLSSLELGDSALYFCASSPVPGEHEQYFGPGTRLTVT.

The genes are TRBV19 and TRBJ2-7, with 8 bases lining up with TRBD1. Germline values: CDR1 LNHDA, CDR2 SQIVND (reference sequence). The CDR3 consists of 15 residues. With 7 bases clipped from V and 5 bases from J, the junction kept 13 bases outside the gene matches. CDR3: CASKRPGTGLHEQYF. The CDR3 region has the DNA TGTGCCAGTAAGCGACCGGGGACAGGTTTACACGAGCAGTACTTC. Full variable domain (missing parts from reference TRBV19 and TRBJ2-7): DGGITQSPKYLFRKEGQNVTLSCEQNLNHDAMYWYRQDPGQGLRLIYYSQIVNDFQKGDIAEGYSVSREKKESFPLTVTSAQKNPTAFYLCASKRPGTGLHEQYFGPGTRLTVT.